This T cell receptor beta chain was sequenced during a study of beta chain features in type 1 diabetes. The CDR3 is 15 amino acids. In germline, CDR1 is MNHEY, CDR2 SMNVEV (reference sequence). Losses at the gene ends were 0 bases for V and 3 bases for J; bases not matched to a gene: 3. This clone was observed a few times. All of the isolated RNA was reverse transcribed, so expressed TCRB transcripts were sequenced. Sequencing used immunoSEQ multiplex PCR; TCRdb keeps in-frame clones, though not all of them. In the table there are roughly 500,000 clones, about an eighth of which are singletons. The rearrangement uses TRBV27 and TRBJ2-7, with TRBD1 matching over 9 bases. The sample consisted of naive CD4+ T cells from blood. This clonotype was sampled from a woman younger than 30 in good health. CDR3 nucleotides: TGTGCCAGCAGTTTATCACCGACAGGGGGCTACGAGCAGTACGTC. It specifies CASSLSPTGGYEQYV.